This TCR beta chain was retrieved from a study of human T cells and chemical hapten exposure. Whole-study context: The patient population, which was mostly female, had alopecia areata, totalis or universalis.

Noted time point: patch test 1, 2 weeks after DPC sensitization. Treatment specified: therapeutic diphenylcyclopropenone sensitization with weekly scalp DPC. TCRdb re-analysed the RACE reads in MiXCR, keeping a single row per CDR3 protein. The sample lists tens of thousands of distinct CDR3 sequences, 9.5% to 12% seen once, with approximately 4.6% in the top ten. This CDR3 spans 15 amino acids. Losses at the gene ends were 0 bases for V and 2 bases for J; bases not matched to a gene: 4. Per germline, CDR1 SGHVS and CDR2 FQNEAQ. The V call is TRBV7-8, the J call TRBJ2-7; 7 positions agree with TRBD2. This specimen was whole blood, taken in connection with sensitization to the hapten diphenylcyclopropenone (DPC). This TCR derives from a woman aged 50 to 60 with alopecia areata. Some clones in this sample may be carry-over from other donors' samples. Here the CDR3 DNA reads TGTGCCAGCAGCTTAGCGGGAGGGATCACCTACGAGCAGTACTTC. It translates to CASSLAGGITYEQYF.